This is a list of T cell receptor beta chains from one sample in a study of neurological immune-mediated disorders. Each CDR3 protein gets one entry after TCRdb re-called the 5' RACE reads with MiXCR. The sample holds roughly 62,000 distinct CDR3 sequences; roughly 2.5% are singletons and the top ten take approximately 3%. Material: PBMCs. The source is a man in his fifties with multiple sclerosis. CDR3s include the opening cysteine and the closing phenylalanine or tryptophan. Each record gives: V gene, J gene, clone size, D gene, CDR3 DNA, CDR3 protein. D genes are given only for firm matches. Sizes are listed as once, few or many counts, or a class when the clone is expanded.

TRBV5-1	TRBJ2-5	many	-	TGCGCCAGCAGCTTGGGACAGAGCGGAGAGACCCAGTACTTC	CASSLGQSGETQYF
TRBV5-1	TRBJ2-1	many	TRBD2	TGCGCCAGCAGCGGACGCAGCGGGGGACCCTACAATGAGCAGTTCTTC	CASSGRSGGPYNEQFF
TRBV4-1	TRBJ1-5	many	-	TGCGCCAGCAGCCAAGGTATGGGGACGGTCAATCAGCCCCAGCATTTT	CASSQGMGTVNQPQHF
TRBV10-3	TRBJ1-5	many	-	TGTGCCATCAGTGAACAGGCTAGGGATCAGCCCCAGCATTTT	CAISEQARDQPQHF
TRBV10-2	TRBJ1-1	many	-	TGCGCCAGCACGGGGGTCACTGAAGCTTTCTTT	CASTGVTEAFF
TRBV5-1	TRBJ1-6	many	-	TGCGCCAGCAGCGAAGGGACCGGGTTTGGGTCACCCCTCCACTTT	CASSEGTGFGSPLHF
TRBV20-1	TRBJ2-5	many	TRBD2	TGCAGTGGCGCGGGGGGCCAAGAGACCCAGTACTTC	CSGAGGQETQYF
TRBV15	TRBJ2-3	many	TRBD1	TGTGCCACCAGCAGCCGAGGGACAGGAAGAGATACGCAGTATTTT	CATSSRGTGRDTQYF
TRBV29-1	TRBJ2-1	many	-	TGCAGCGTTGAAGATGTGGGTGAGCAGTTCTTC	CSVEDVGEQFF
TRBV7-2	TRBJ1-2	many	-	TGTGCCAGCAGCCAATCAAGTGTTAACTATGGCTACACCTTC	CASSQSSVNYGYTF